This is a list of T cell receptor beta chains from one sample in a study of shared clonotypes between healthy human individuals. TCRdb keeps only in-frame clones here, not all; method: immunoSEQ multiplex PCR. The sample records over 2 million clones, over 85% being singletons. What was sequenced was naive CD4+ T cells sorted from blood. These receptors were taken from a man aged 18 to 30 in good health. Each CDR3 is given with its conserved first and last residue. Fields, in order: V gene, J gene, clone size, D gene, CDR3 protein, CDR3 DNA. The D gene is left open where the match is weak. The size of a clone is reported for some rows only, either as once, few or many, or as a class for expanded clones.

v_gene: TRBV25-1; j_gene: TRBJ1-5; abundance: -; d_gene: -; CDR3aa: CASKGAGYQPQHF; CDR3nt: TGTGCCAGCAAAGGGGCAGGGTACCAGCCCCAGCATTTT
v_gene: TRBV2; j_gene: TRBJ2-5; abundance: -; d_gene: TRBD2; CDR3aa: CASSEWERETETQYF; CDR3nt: TGTGCCAGCAGTGAATGGGAGCGGGAGACAGAGACCCAGTACTTC
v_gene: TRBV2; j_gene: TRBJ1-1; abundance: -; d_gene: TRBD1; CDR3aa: CASLSARDRNTEAFF; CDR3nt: TGTGCCAGCCTCTCAGCCCGGGACAGGAACACTGAAGCTTTCTTT
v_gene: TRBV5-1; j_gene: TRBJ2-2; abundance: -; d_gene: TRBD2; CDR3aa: CASSWGGTMNTGELFF; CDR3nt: TGCGCCAGCAGCTGGGGAGGGACCATGAACACCGGGGAGCTGTTTTTT
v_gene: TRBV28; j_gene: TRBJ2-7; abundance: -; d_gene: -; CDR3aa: CASKEIGKDTYEQYF; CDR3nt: TGTGCCAGCAAAGAAATAGGGAAGGACACCTACGAGCAGTACTTC
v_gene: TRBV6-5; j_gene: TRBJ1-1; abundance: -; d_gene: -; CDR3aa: CASSYFPRDRTEAFF; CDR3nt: TGTGCCAGCAGTTACTTTCCCAGGGATCGGACTGAAGCTTTCTTT
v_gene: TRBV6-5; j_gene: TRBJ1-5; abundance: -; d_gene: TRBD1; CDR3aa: CASSRDRADQPQHF; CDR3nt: TGTGCCAGCAGTCGAGACAGGGCCGATCAGCCCCAGCATTTT
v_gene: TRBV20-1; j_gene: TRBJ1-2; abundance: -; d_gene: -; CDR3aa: CSAWDAYGYTF; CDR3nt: TGCAGTGCTTGGGACGCTTATGGCTACACCTTC
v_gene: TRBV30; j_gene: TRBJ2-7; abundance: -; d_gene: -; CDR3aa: CAWSVLYEQYF; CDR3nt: TGTGCCTGGAGTGTCTTGTACGAGCAGTACTTC
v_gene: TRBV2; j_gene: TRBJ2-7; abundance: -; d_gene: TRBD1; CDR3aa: CASRTQGVREQYF; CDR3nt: TGTGCCAGCAGGACGCAGGGGGTTCGAGAGCAGTACTTC
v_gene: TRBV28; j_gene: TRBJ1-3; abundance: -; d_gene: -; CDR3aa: CASSPPDSSSGNTIYF; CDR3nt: TGTGCCAGCAGTCCCCCGGACAGCAGCTCTGGAAACACCATATATTTT
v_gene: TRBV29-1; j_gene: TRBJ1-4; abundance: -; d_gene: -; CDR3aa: CSVLEGKLFF; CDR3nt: TGCAGCGTTCTCGAGGGAAAACTGTTTTTT
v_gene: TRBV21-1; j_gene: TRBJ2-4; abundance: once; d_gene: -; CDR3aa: CASSPSGAGKNIQYF; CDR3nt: TGTGCCAGCAGCCCCTCGGGGGCGGGCAAAAACATTCAGTACTTC
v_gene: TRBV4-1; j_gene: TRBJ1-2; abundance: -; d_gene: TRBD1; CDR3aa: CASSTRDSYGYTF; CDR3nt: TGCGCCAGCAGCACCCGGGACAGCTATGGCTACACCTTC
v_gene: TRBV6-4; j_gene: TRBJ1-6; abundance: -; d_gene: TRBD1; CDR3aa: CASSDSAWAGGQNSPLHF; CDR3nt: TGTGCCAGCAGTGACTCGGCTTGGGCAGGGGGCCAAAATTCACCCCTCCACTTT
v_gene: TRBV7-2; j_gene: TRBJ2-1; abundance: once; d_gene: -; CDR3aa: CASSPRVAQNNEQFF; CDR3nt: TGTGCCAGCAGCCCCAGGGTGGCACAAAACAATGAGCAGTTCTTC
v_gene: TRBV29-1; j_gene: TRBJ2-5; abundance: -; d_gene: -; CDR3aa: CSVGEGETQYF; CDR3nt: TGCAGCGTTGGAGAGGGAGAGACCCAGTACTTC
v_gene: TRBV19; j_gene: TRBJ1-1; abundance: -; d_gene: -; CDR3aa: CASSTRGRPNTEAFF; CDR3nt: TGTGCCAGTAGTACCAGGGGCCGCCCGAACACTGAAGCTTTCTTT
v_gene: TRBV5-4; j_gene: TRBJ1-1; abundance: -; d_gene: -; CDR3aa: CASSLEGEARNTEAFF; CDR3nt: TGTGCCAGCAGCTTGGAGGGAGAGGCACGGAACACTGAAGCTTTCTTT
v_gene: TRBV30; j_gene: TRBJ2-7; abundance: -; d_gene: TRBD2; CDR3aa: CAWSVLAGGLSYEQYF; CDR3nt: TGTGCCTGGAGTGTACTAGCGGGGGGGTTATCCTACGAGCAGTACTTC
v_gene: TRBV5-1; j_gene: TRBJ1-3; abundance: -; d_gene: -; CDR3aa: CASSLAPSFSGNTIYF; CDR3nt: TGCGCCAGCAGCTTGGCCCCATCCTTTTCTGGAAACACCATATATTTT
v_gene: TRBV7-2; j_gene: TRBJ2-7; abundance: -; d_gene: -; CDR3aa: CASSSPGPIHEQYF; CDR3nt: TGTGCCAGCAGCTCACCGGGGCCCATCCACGAGCAGTACTTC
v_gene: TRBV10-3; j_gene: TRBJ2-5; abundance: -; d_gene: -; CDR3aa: CAISERNRHAETQYF; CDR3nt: TGTGCCATCAGTGAGCGGAACAGGCACGCAGAGACCCAGTACTTC
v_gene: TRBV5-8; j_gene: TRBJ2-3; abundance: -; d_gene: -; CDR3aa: CASSLGSKGTDTQYF; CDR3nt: TGTGCCAGCAGCTTGGGTAGCAAAGGCACAGATACGCAGTATTTT
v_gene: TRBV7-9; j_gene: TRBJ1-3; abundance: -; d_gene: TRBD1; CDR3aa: CASSLDRPNSGNTIYF; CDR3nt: TGTGCCAGCAGCCTGGACAGGCCCAACTCTGGAAACACCATATATTTT
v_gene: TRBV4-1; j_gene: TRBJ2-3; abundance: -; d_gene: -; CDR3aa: CASSRGPDTQYF; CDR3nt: TGCGCCAGCAGTAGAGGCCCAGATACGCAGTATTTT
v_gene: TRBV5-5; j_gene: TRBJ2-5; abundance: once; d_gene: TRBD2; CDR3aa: CASSLWGLQTQYF; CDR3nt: TGTGCCAGCAGCTTGTGGGGACTACAGACCCAGTACTTC
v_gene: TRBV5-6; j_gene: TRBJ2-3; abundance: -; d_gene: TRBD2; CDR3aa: CASSVGGDPTDTQYF; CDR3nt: TGTGCCAGCAGCGTCGGGGGGGACCCCACAGATACGCAGTATTTT
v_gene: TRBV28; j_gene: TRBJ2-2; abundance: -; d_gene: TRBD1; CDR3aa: CASSPGTVNTGELFF; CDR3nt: TGTGCCAGCAGTCCCGGGACAGTGAACACCGGGGAGCTGTTTTTT
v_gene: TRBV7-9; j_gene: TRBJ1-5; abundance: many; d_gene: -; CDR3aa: CASSYAGDSNQPQHF; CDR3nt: TGTGCCAGCAGCTATGCTGGGGATAGCAATCAGCCCCAGCATTTT
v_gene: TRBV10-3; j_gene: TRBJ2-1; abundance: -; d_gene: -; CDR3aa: CATTLSSYNEQFF; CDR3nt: TGTGCCACCACGTTGAGCTCCTACAATGAGCAGTTCTTC
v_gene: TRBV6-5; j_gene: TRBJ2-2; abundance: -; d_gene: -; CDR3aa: CAAGSGELFF; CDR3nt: TGTGCCGCAGGGTCCGGGGAGCTGTTTTTT